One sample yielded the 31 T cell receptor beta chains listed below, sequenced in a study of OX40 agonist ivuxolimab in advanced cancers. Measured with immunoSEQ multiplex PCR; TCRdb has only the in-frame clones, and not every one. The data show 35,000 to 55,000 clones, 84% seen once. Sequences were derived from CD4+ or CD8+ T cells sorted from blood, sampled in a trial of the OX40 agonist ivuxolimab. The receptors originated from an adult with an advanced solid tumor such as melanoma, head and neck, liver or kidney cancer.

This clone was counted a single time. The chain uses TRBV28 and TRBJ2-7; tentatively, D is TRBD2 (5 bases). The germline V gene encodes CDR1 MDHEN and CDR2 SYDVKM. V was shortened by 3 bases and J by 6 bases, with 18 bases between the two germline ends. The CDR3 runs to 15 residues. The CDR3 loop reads CASSLTGIHSSEQYF. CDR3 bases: TGTGCCAGCAGTTTGACCGGGATCCACTCGTCCGAGCAGTACTTC.

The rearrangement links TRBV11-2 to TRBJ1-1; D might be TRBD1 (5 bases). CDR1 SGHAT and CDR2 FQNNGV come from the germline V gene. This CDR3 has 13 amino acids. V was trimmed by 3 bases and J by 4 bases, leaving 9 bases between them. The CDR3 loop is CASSLGRVTEAFF. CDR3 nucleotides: TGTGCCAGCAGCTTGGGGCGGGTCACTGAAGCTTTCTTT.

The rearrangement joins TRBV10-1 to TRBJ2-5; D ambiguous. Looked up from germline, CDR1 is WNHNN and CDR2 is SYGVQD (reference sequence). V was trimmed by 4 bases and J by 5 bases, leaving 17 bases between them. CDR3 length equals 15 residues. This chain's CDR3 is CASSGLVMDRETQYF. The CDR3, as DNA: TGCGCCAGCAGTGGGCTTGTGATGGACCGGGAGACCCAGTACTTC.

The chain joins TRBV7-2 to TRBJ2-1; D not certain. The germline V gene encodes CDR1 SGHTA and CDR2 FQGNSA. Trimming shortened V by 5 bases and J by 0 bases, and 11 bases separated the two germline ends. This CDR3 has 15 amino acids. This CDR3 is CASSHGVGSYNEQFF. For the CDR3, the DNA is TGTGCCAGCAGCCACGGTGTGGGCTCCTACAATGAGCAGTTCTTC.

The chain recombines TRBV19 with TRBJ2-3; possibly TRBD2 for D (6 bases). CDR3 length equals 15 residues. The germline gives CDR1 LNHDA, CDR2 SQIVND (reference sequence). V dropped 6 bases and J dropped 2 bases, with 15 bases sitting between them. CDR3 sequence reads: CASSWDSPYTDTQYF. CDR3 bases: TGTGCCAGTAGCTGGGACTCACCCTACACAGATACGCAGTATTTT.

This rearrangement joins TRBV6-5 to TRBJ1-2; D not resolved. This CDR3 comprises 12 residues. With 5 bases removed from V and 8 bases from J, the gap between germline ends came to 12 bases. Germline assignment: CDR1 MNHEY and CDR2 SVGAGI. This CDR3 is CASSISGIGYTF. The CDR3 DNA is TGTGCCAGCAGTATCAGTGGGATCGGCTACACCTTC.

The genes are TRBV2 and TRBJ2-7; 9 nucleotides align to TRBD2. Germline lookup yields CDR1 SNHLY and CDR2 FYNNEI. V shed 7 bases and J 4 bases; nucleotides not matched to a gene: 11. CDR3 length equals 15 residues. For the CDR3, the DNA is TGTGCCAGCATTCCTTTCGCTAGCGGGACTTACGAGCAGTACTTC. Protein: CASIPFASGTYEQYF.

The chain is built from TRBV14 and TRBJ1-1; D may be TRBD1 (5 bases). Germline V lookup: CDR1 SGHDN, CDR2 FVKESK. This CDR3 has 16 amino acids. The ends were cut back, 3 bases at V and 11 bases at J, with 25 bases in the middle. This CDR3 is CASSQGPAGTALLAFF. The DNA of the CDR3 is TGTGCCAGCAGCCAGGGCCCCGCGGGGACGGCACTGCTGGCTTTCTTT.

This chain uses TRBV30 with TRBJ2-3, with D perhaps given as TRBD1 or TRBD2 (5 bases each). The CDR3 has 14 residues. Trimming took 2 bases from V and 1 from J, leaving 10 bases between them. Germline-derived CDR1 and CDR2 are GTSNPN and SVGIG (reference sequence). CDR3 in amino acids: CAWSLLGGTDTQYF. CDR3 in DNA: TGTGCCTGGAGTCTTCTGGGGGGCACAGATACGCAGTATTTT.

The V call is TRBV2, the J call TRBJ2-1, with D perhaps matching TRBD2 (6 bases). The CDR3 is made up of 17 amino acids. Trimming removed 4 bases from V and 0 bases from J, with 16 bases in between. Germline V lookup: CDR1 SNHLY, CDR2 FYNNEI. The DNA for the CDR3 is TGTGCCAGCAGTGGCAGAGTGGCGGGGCGCTCCTACAATGAGCAGTTCTTC. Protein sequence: CASSGRVAGRSYNEQFF.

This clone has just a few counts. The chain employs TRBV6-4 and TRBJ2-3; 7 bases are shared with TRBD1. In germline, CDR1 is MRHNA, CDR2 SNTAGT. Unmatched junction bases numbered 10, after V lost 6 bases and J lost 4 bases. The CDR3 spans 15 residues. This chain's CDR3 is CASSDHGQEADTQYF. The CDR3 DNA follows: TGTGCCAGCAGCGACCATGGACAGGAGGCAGATACGCAGTATTTT.

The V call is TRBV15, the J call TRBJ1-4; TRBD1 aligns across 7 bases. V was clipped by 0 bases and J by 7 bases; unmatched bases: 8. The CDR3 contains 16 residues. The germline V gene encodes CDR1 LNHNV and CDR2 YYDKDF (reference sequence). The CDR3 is CATSREGARGSEKLFF. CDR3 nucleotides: TGTGCCACCAGCAGAGAAGGAGCCAGGGGGTCTGAAAAACTGTTTTTT.

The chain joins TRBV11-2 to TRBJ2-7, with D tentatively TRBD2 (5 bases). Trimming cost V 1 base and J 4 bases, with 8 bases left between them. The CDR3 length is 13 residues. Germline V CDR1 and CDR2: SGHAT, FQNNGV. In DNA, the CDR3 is TGTGCCAGCAGCTTAGGGACTGTATACGAGCAGTACTTC. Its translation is CASSLGTVYEQYF.

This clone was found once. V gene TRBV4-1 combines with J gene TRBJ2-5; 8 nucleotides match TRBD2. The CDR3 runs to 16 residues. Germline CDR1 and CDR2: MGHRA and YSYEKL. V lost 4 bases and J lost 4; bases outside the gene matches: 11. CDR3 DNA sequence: TGCGCCAGCAGCCCCCGGTGGGCGGCGGGAGGAGAGACCCAGTACTTC. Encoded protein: CASSPRWAAGGETQYF.

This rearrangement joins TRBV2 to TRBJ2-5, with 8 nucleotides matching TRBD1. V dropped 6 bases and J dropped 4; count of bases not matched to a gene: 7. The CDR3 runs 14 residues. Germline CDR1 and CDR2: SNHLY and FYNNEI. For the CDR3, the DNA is TGTGCCAGCAGCGGACAGGGACAAGTAGAGACCCAGTACTTC. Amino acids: CASSGQGQVETQYF.

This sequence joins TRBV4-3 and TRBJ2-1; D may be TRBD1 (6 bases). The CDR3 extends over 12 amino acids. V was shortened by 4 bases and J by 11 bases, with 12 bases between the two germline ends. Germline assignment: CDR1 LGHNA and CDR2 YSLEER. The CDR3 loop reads CASSPDSFQQFF. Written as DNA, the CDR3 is TGCGCCAGCAGCCCGGACAGTTTTCAGCAGTTCTTC.

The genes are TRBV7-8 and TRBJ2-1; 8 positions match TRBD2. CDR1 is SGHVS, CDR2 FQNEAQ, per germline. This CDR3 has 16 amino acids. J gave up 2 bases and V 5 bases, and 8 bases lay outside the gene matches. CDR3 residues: CASSDVLADPYNEQFF. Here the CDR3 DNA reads TGTGCCAGCAGCGACGTACTAGCGGACCCCTACAATGAGCAGTTCTTC.

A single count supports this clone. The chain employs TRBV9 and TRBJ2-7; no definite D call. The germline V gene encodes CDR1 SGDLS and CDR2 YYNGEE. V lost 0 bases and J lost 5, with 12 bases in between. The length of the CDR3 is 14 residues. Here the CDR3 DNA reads TGTGCCAGCAGCGTAGGTGGTTTAAACCACGAGCAGTACTTC. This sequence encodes CASSVGGLNHEQYF.

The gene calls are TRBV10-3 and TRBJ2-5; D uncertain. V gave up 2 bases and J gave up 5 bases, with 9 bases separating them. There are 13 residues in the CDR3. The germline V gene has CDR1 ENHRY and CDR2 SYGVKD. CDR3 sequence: CAISEAHMETQYF. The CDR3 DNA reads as TGTGCCATCAGTGAGGCACATATGGAGACCCAGTACTTC.

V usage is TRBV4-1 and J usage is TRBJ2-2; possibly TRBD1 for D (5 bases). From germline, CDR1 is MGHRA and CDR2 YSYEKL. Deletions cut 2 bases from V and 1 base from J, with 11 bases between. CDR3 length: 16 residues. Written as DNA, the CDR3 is TGCGCCAGCAGCCAATTAGGGGCGAGGAACACCGGGGAGCTGTTTTTT. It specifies CASSQLGARNTGELFF.

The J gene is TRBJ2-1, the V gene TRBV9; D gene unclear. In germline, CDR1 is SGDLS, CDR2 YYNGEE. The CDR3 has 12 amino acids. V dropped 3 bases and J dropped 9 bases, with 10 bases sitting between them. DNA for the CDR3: TGTGCCAGCAGCGGCCTAACGCTTGAGCAGTTCTTC. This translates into CASSGLTLEQFF.

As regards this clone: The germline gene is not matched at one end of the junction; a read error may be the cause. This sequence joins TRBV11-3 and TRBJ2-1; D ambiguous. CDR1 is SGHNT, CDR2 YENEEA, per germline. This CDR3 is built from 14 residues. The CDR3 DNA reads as TGTGCCAGCAGCCCCGTTTACGGGCACAATAAGCAGTTCTTC. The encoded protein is CASSPVYGHNKQFF.

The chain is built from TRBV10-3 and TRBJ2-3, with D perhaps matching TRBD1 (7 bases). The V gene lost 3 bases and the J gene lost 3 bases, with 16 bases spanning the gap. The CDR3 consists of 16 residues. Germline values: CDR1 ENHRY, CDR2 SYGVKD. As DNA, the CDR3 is TGTGCCATCAGTGACGGGCAGGGGGGTTTTACAGATACGCAGTATTTT. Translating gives CAISDGQGGFTDTQYF.

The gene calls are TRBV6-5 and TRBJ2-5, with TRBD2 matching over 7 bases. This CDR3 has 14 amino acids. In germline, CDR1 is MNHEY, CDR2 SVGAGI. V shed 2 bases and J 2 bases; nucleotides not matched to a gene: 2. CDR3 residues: CASSYASGQETQYF. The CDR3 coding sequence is TGTGCCAGCAGTTACGCTAGCGGTCAAGAGACCCAGTACTTC.

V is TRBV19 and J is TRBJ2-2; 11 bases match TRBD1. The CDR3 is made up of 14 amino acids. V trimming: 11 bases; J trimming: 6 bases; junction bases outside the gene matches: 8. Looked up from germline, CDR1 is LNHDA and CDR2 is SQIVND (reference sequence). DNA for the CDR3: TGTGCCGGCAGGACAGGGGGCGCGTCCGGGGAGCTGTTTTTT. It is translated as CAGRTGGASGELFF.

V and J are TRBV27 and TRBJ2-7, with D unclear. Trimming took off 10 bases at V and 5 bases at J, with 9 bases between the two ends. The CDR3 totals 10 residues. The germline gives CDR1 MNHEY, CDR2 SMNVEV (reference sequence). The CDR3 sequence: CATSSDEQYF. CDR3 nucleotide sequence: TGTGCCACCAGCTCAGACGAGCAGTACTTC.

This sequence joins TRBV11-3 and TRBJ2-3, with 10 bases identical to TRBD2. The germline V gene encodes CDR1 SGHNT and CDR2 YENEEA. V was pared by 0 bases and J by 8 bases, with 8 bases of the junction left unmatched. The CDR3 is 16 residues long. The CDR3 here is CASSLDSGLATLTQYF. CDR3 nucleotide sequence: TGTGCCAGCAGCTTAGATTCGGGACTAGCGACACTTACGCAGTATTTT.

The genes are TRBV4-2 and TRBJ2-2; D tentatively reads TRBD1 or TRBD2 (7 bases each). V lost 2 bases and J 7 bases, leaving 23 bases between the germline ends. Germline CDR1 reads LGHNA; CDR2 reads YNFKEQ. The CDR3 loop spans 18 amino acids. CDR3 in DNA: TGTGCCAGCAGCCAATATGGTGCAGGGGGAGGGCCCGGCGGGGAGCTGTTTTTT. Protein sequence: CASSQYGAGGGPGGELFF.

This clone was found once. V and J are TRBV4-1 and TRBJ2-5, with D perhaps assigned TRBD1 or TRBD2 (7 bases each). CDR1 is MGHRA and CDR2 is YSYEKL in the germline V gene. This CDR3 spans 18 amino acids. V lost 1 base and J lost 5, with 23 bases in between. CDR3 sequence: CASSQVTGRGRAWETQYF. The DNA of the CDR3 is TGCGCCAGCAGCCAAGTAACGGGCAGGGGGAGGGCCTGGGAGACCCAGTACTTC.

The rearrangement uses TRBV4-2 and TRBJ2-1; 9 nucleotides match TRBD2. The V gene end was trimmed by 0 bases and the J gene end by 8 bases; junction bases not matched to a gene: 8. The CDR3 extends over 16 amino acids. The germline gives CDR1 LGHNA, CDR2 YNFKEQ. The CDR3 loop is CASSQEASGRFDEQFF. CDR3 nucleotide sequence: TGTGCCAGCAGCCAAGAGGCCAGCGGGAGGTTCGATGAGCAGTTCTTC.

The DNA of the CDR3 is TGTGCCAGCAGCGCCTGGGGGACAGGGGACACCGGGGAGCTGTTTTTT. Protein product: CASSAWGTGDTGELFF. The chain is built from TRBV9 and TRBJ2-2; 10 bases agree with TRBD1. Germline assignment: CDR1 SGDLS and CDR2 YYNGEE. The length of the CDR3 is 16 residues. Germline trimming cut 3 bases from V and 3 bases from J; bases unmatched to any gene: 5.